The following is a T cell receptor (beta chain) sequence with its context. The antigen remains unidentified. The CDR3 runs 15 residues. CDR1 is SGHTA and CDR2 is FQGNSA in the germline V gene. The J segment lost 4 bases and the V segment lost 2 bases, leaving 7 bases of the junction unmatched. These data are taken from a study of post-analysis software for immune sequencing data. Study conclusions and caveats: Five TRBV segments, TRBV5-6, TRBV5-1 and TRBV20-1 among them, were found more frequent in patients than controls.

Prepared libraries of TCR beta cDNA carried unique molecular identifiers. TCRdb re-called the PCR reads through MiXCR, storing one row per CDR3 protein. Of 750,000 to 900,000 distinct CDR3 sequences listed, 46% are singletons. Sequenced: blood. This rearrangement joins TRBV7-2 to TRBJ1-2; TRBD1 matches at 7 bases. This TCR was sampled from a girl aged 5-17 years with multiple sclerosis. The CDR3 protein is CASSLSGTVPYGYTF. The CDR3 region has the DNA TGTGCCAGCAGCTTATCAGGGACAGTGCCCTATGGCTACACCTTC.